What follows are 21 T cell receptor beta chains derived from one specimen sequenced in a study of CD8+CD57+ T cells in acquired aplastic anemia. Only patients with CD8+CD57+ cell expansion on flow cytometry were chosen for sequencing. The template for TCR beta VDJ and CDR3 sequence profiling was genomic DNA. Using its own MiXCR run on the reads, TCRdb lists one record per CDR3 protein. The table lists 150,000 to 160,000 distinct CDR3 sequences, about 48% of them singletons. Sequenced input: sorted CD4+, CD8+, or CD8+CD57+ T cells (not recorded which) from PBMCs. Receptor source: a human donor with aplastic anemia.

This clonotype was detected many times. This chain joins TRBV5-1 and TRBJ1-2; D call uncertain. The CDR3 length is 15 residues. Per the germline V gene, CDR1 is SGHRS and CDR2 is YFSETQ. V lost 0 bases and J 4 bases, leaving 13 bases between the germline ends. CDR3: CASSLEPGDSYGYTF. The CDR3 DNA is TGCGCCAGCAGCTTGGAACCTGGGGATTCCTATGGCTACACCTTC.

This clonotype was found many times. The chain couples TRBV5-6 to TRBJ1-2; unclear D gene. The germline V gene encodes CDR1 SGHDT and CDR2 YYEEEE. Trimming shortened V by 0 bases and J by 5 bases, and 14 bases separated the two germline ends. The CDR3 covers 15 residues. In DNA form, the CDR3 reads TGTGCCAGCAGCTTGGGTGGATCCGAACCGTATGGCTACACCTTC. Its protein is CASSLGGSEPYGYTF. Combining the CDR3 with reference TRBV5-6 and TRBJ1-2 gives the whole variable domain DAGVTQSPTHLIKTRGQQVTLRCSPKSGHDTVSWYQQALGQGPQFIFQYYEEEERQRGNFPDRFSGHQFPNYSSELNVNALLLGDSALYLCASSLGGSEPYGYTFGSGTRLTVV.

In this sample, this clonotype turned up many times. This rearrangement joins TRBV7-9 to TRBJ1-2; a weak D match, TRBD1 (6 bases). This CDR3 has 12 amino acids. V was shortened by 5 bases and J by 10 bases, with 14 bases between the two germline ends. Germline lookup yields CDR1 SEHNR and CDR2 FQNEAQ (reference sequence). The CDR3 is CASSPGGQTYTF. The CDR3 coding sequence is TGTGCCAGCAGCCCAGGCGGACAGACCTACACCTTC. Supplemented by reference TRBV7-9 and TRBJ1-2, the full variable domain reads DTGVSQNPRHKITKRGQNVTFRCDPISEHNRLYWYRQTLGQGPEFLTYFQNEAQLEKSRLLSDRFSAERPKGSFSTLEIQRTEQGDSAMYLCASSPGGQTYTFGSGTRLTVV.

This clonotype was seen many times. The V and J genes are TRBV19 and TRBJ2-7; 9 nucleotides line up with TRBD1. The CDR3 spans 14 residues. CDR1 and CDR2 (germline): LNHDA, SQIVND (reference sequence). J lost 2 bases, V lost 8 bases, and 7 bases had no gene match. This chain's CDR3 is CASSTGTGTYEQYF. For the CDR3, the DNA is TGTGCCAGTTCGACCGGGACAGGGACCTACGAGCAGTACTTC.

This rearrangement joins TRBV24-1 to TRBJ1-5, with 11 bases that match TRBD1. Germline assignment: CDR1 KGHDR and CDR2 SFDVKD. V trimming: 3 bases; J trimming: 6 bases; junction bases outside the gene matches: 6. There are 16 residues in the CDR3. The CDR3 DNA sequence: TGTGCCACCAGTGATCCCGGGACAGGGGGGGCTCAGCCCCAGCATTTT. Translated: CATSDPGTGGAQPQHF.

The table lists this clonotype with many counts. The chain is built from TRBV15 and TRBJ1-1, with TRBD1 matching 8 bases. The CDR3 is 15 amino acids. V shed 2 bases and J 5 bases; nucleotides not matched to a gene: 7. From germline, CDR1 is LNHNV and CDR2 YYDKDF (reference sequence). CDR3 sequence: CATSRTQGARTEAFF. In DNA form, the CDR3 reads TGTGCCACCAGCAGAACTCAGGGGGCGAGAACTGAAGCTTTCTTT.

The gene calls are TRBV25-1 and TRBJ1-2; D call uncertain. The CDR3 spans 14 residues. Looked up from germline, CDR1 is MGHDK and CDR2 is SYGVNS. V lost 4 bases and J 2 bases, leaving 11 bases between the germline ends. The CDR3 here is CASSALITNYGYTF. In DNA, the CDR3 is TGTGCCAGCAGTGCGCTTATTACAAACTATGGCTACACCTTC.

As concerns this clonotype: This may come from a read error, since a much larger clone is one base off. The chain combines TRBV4-1 with TRBJ2-1; 9 positions agree with TRBD1. Germline assignment: CDR1 MGHRA and CDR2 YSYEKL. The length of the CDR3 is 14 residues. CDR3 nucleotides: TGCACCAGCAGCCAGGAGACAGGGGGCAATGAGCAGTTCTTC. It codes for CTSSQETGGNEQFF.

This CDR3 is CASSSLTSGGASEQYF. CDR3 DNA sequence: TGTGCCAGCAGCTCACTGACCAGCGGGGGGGCGAGTGAGCAGTACTTC. The V gene is TRBV7-6, the J gene TRBJ2-1; 10 bases map to TRBD2. TRBJ2-7 matches the DNA end more closely, so the J call is doubtful. The CDR3 loop spans 16 amino acids. Germline CDR1 reads SGHVS; CDR2 reads FNYEAQ.

This clonotype was seen repeatedly, ten times or more. V is TRBV6-1 and J is TRBJ2-7; D is ambiguous. CDR3 length equals 14 residues. Germline CDR1 is MNHNS and CDR2 is SASEGT. V lost 6 bases, J lost 1 base, and 13 bases lay in between. This CDR3 reads CASRLSDNSYEQYF. DNA of the CDR3: TGTGCCAGCAGACTAAGTGACAATTCCTACGAGCAGTACTTC.

This clonotype came up a few times. The rearrangement joins TRBV24-1 to TRBJ1-1; D call uncertain. The V gene's germline CDR1 is KGHDR and CDR2 SFDVKD. V shed 2 bases and J shed 0 bases, with 6 bases lying between them. This CDR3 comprises 14 residues. CDR3 in amino acids: CATSDSNLNTEAFF. CDR3 coding DNA: TGTGCCACCAGTGATTCTAACTTGAACACTGAAGCTTTCTTT.

This clonotype was observed at least ten times. The rearrangement joins TRBV29-1 to TRBJ2-7, with 9 positions matching TRBD1. CDR1 SQVTM and CDR2 ANQGSEA come from the germline V gene. The CDR3 is 13 residues long. Unmatched junction bases numbered 7, after V lost 5 bases and J lost 5 bases. CDR3 in DNA: TGCAGCGTTCGGGACAGGGCACCCCACGAGCAGTACTTC. Translation gives CSVRDRAPHEQYF.

The genes are TRBV2 and TRBJ2-1; no clear D. V lost 2 bases and J lost 0, with 8 bases in between. The CDR3 has 15 amino acids. Germline V CDR1 and CDR2: SNHLY, FYNNEI. In nucleotides, the CDR3 is TGTGCCAGCAGTGAACTGGAGAGCTCCTACAATGAGCAGTTCTTC. It yields the protein CASSELESSYNEQFF. Variable domain in full (rest from reference TRBV2 and TRBJ2-1): EPEVTQTPSHQVTQMGQEVILRCVPISNHLYFYWYRQILGQKVEFLVSFYNNEISEKSEIFDDQFSVERPDGSNFTLKIRSTKLEDSAMYFCASSELESSYNEQFFGPGTRLTVL.

This clonotype was recorded at least ten times. CDR3 sequence: CASSLFRVGGSNTEAFF. The CDR3, as DNA: TGTGCCAGCAGCTTGTTTAGGGTAGGCGGGTCGAACACTGAAGCTTTCTTT. The chain uses TRBV5-6 and TRBJ1-1, with no clear D. Germline CDR1 and CDR2: SGHDT and YYEEEE. Trimming took 1 base from V and 1 from J, leaving 17 bases between them. The CDR3 loop spans 17 amino acids.

The V gene is TRBV25-1, the J gene TRBJ2-1; TRBD2 aligns across 9 bases. With 5 bases clipped from V and 2 bases from J, the junction kept 7 bases outside the gene matches. Germline CDR1 MGHDK, CDR2 SYGVNS. This CDR3 is 16 amino acids long. The CDR3 DNA reads TGTGCCAGCAGTACACTAGCGGGTAGCCCCTACAATGAGCAGTTCTTC. Protein product: CASSTLAGSPYNEQFF.

The chain joins TRBV2 to TRBJ2-2, with D unclear. The CDR3 sequence is 14 residues long. The germline CDR1 and CDR2 sequences are SNHLY and FYNNEI. The V gene lost 3 bases and the J gene lost 6 bases, with 11 bases spanning the gap. Here the CDR3 DNA reads TGTGCCAGCAGTGAGGGCGGCCCTCCCGGGGAGCTGTTTTTT. It is translated as CASSEGGPPGELFF.

The genes are TRBV5-5 and TRBJ1-2; the D gene is possibly TRBD1 (6 bases). The CDR3 loop spans 16 amino acids. The V end was cut by 3 bases, the J end by 1 base, with 16 bases between. CDR1 and CDR2 from the germline V gene are SGHKS and YYEKEE (reference sequence). In DNA form, the CDR3 reads TGTGCCAGCAGCTCACCGTCGGACAGACTTAACTATGGCTACACCTTC. This translates into CASSSPSDRLNYGYTF. The complete variable domain, with remaining parts taken from reference TRBV5-5 and TRBJ1-2, reads DAGVTQSPTHLIKTRGQQVTLRCSPISGHKSVSWYQQVLGQGPQFIFQYYEKEERGRGNFPDRFSARQFPNYSSELNVNALLLGDSALYLCASSSPSDRLNYGYTFGSGTRLTVV.

Comment on this clonotype: This may arise from a read error, as a much more abundant clone is one base away. V and J are TRBV6-2 or TRBV6-3 and TRBJ2-1; TRBD2 aligns across 10 bases. The CDR3 runs 14 residues. The germline V gene encodes CDR1 MNHEY and CDR2 SVGEGT. The CDR3 DNA reads as TGTGCCAGCAGGGTCCCGGGACTAGCGTATGAGCAGTCCTTC. This sequence encodes CASRVPGLAYEQSF.

The rearrangement joins TRBV5-1 to TRBJ1-2; TRBD1 is a possible D gene (5 bases). CDR3 size: 14 residues. Trimming removed 0 bases from V and 3 bases from J, with 9 bases in between. Per the germline V gene, CDR1 is SGHRS and CDR2 is YFSETQ. Written as DNA, the CDR3 is TGCGCCAGCAGCTTGGAGCGGGGGGACTATGGCTACACCTTC. It is translated as CASSLERGDYGYTF.

The chain employs TRBV15 and TRBJ1-5, with TRBD1 as a possible D gene (5 bases). Looked up from germline, CDR1 is LNHNV and CDR2 is YYDKDF (reference sequence). Trimming removed 1 base at V and 2 bases at J, with 9 bases between. The CDR3 length is 15 residues. CDR3 in amino acids: CATSRGQGGNQPQHF. In DNA form, the CDR3 reads TGTGCCACCAGCAGAGGGCAGGGCGGCAATCAGCCCCAGCATTTT.

The V gene is TRBV10-3, the J gene TRBJ1-2, with D unclear. The V gene lost 6 bases and the J gene lost 4 bases, with 15 bases spanning the gap. The CDR3 consists of 14 residues. CDR1 is ENHRY and CDR2 is SYGVKD in the germline V gene. The CDR3 region is CAIRGERASYGYTF. For the CDR3, the DNA is TGTGCCATCAGGGGAGAAAGGGCGAGCTATGGCTACACCTTC.